These T cell receptor beta chains were read from a single sample in a study of cytotoxic CD8 clonotypes in ibrutinib-treated CLL. Repertoires were generated with immunoSEQ multiplex PCR, while TCRdb's copy carries only in-frame clones and drops some. The sample has more than 200,000 clones, 70% seen once. Sample: PBMCs, taken after 24 months of ibrutinib treatment. These TCRs come from a human donor with chronic lymphocytic leukemia. The CDR3 runs from the conserved cysteine through the conserved F or W.

J gene | V gene | CDR3 protein
TRBJ1-2 | TRBV25-1 | CASSESDYGYTF
TRBJ1-2 | TRBV20-1 | CSVETIGYTF
TRBJ2-5 | TRBV7-6 | CASSSRQGGETQYF
TRBJ2-7 | TRBV10-2 | CASSESGLAGAYEQYF
TRBJ2-3 | TRBV7-3 | CASSLIGEQPLPDTQYF
TRBJ1-5 | TRBV29-1 | CSPSTKEGNQPQHF
TRBJ2-1 | TRBV5-1 | CASSNYNEQFF
TRBJ2-1 | TRBV6-1 | CASRTILGSGEQFF
TRBJ2-7 | TRBV6-6 | CASSYDRGDEQYF
TRBJ1-2 | TRBV18 | CASSPPRRGTDGYTF
TRBJ2-7 | TRBV19 | CASSPRASGSSYEQYF
TRBJ2-7 | TRBV27 | CASSVRHYEQYF
TRBJ2-7 | TRBV18 | CASSPVPYEQYF
TRBJ1-2 | TRBV30 | CAWSVSTEYGYTF
TRBJ1-5 | TRBV27 | CASKMAFDQPQHF
TRBJ1-2 | TRBV6-5 | CASSYSIGGRDGYTF
TRBJ2-1 | TRBV4-3 | CASSYGLIYNEQFF
TRBJ2-3 | TRBV15 | CATSRGGSGATDTQYF
TRBJ1-2 | TRBV2 | CASSEWDRNYGYTF
TRBJ2-5 | TRBV30 | CAWSPWTSGKETQYF
TRBJ2-7 | TRBV6-5 | CASSYSPGQGYEQYF
TRBJ2-3 | TRBV11-3 | CASSHNGRGGGTDTQYF
TRBJ2-2 | TRBV7-3 | CASSLIVGRELFF
TRBJ2-7 | TRBV20-1 | CSASDSSEQYF